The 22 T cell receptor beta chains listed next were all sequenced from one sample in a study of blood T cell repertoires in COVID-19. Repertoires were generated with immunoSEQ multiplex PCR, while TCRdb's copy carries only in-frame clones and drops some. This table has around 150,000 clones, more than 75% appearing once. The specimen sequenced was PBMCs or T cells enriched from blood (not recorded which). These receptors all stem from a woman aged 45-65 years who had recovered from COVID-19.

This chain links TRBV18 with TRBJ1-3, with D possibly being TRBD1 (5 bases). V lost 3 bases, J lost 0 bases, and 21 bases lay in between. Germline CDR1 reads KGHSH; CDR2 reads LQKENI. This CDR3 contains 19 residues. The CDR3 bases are TGTGCCAGCTCACCCCTGTCCAGGGTAGGCACTCCCTCTGGAAACACCATATATTTT. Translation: CASSPLSRVGTPSGNTIYF.

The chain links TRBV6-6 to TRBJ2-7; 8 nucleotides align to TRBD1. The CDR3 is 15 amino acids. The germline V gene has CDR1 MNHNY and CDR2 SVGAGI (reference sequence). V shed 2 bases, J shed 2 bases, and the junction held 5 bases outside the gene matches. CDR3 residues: CASSYPRGRTYEQYF. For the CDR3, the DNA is TGTGCCAGCAGTTACCCCAGGGGGCGCACCTACGAGCAGTACTTC.

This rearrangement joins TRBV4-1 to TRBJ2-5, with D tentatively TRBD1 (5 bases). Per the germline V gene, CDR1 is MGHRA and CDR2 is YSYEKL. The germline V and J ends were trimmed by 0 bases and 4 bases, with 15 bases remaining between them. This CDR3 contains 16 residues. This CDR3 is CASSQDRVQRGETQYF. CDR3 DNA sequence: TGCGCCAGCAGCCAAGATAGAGTCCAAAGGGGAGAGACCCAGTACTTC.

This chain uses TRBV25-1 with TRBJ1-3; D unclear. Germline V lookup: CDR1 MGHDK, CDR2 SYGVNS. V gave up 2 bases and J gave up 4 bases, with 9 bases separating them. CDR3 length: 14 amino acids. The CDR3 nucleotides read TGTGCCAGCAGTGAAGAAGTGCAGGGAAACACCATATATTTT. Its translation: CASSEEVQGNTIYF. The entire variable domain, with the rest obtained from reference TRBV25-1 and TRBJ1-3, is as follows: EADIYQTPRYLVIGTGKKITLECSQTMGHDKMYWYQQDPGMELHLIHYSYGVNSTEKGDLSSESTVSRIRTEHFPLTLESARPSHTSQYLCASSEEVQGNTIYFGEGSWLTVV.

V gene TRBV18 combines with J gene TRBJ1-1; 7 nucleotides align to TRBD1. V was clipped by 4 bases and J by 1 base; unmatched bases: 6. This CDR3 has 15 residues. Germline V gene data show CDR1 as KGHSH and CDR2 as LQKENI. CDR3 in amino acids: CASSLQTGQNTEAFF. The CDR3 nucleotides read TGTGCCAGCTCACTACAGACAGGGCAGAACACTGAAGCTTTCTTT.

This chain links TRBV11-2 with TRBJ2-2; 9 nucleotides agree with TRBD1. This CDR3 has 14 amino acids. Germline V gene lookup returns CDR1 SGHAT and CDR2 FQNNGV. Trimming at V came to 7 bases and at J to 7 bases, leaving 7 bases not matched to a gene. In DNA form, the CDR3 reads TGTGCCAGCACCGACAGGGGGTTTCTCGGGGAGCTGTTTTTT. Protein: CASTDRGFLGELFF. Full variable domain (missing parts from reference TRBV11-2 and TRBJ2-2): EAGVAQSPRYKIIEKRQSVAFWCNPISGHATLYWYQQILGQGPKLLIQFQNNGVVDDSQLPKDRFSAERLKGVDSTLKIQPAKLEDSAVYLCASTDRGFLGELFFGEGSRLTVL.

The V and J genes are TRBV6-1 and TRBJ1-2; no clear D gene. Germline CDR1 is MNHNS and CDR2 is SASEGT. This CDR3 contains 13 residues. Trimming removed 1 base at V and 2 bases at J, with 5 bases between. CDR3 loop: CASSEGLNYGYTF. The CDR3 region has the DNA TGTGCCAGCAGTGAAGGACTGAACTATGGCTACACCTTC.

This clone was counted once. CDR3 region: CASSQDIAYEQYF. In DNA form, the CDR3 reads TGTGCCAGCAGCCAGGACATAGCCTACGAGCAGTACTTC. V is TRBV11-3 and J is TRBJ2-7; weak D call: TRBD1 (5 bases). Trimming removed 5 bases at V and 2 bases at J, with 10 bases between. The CDR3 runs to 13 residues. Germline CDR1 reads SGHNT; CDR2 reads YENEEA.

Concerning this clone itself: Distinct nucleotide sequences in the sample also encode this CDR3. CDR3: CASRTGSGNTIYF. DNA of the CDR3: TGTGCCAGCAGGACAGGGTCTGGAAACACCATATATTTT. The chain recombines TRBV2 with TRBJ1-3, with 7 bases matching TRBD1. Trimming took 6 bases from V and 1 from J; bases not matched to a gene: 0. CDR1 is SNHLY, CDR2 FYNNEI, per germline. CDR3 length: 13 residues.

CDR3 DNA sequence: TGTGCCAGCAGTTGGAGTTGGTCGACAGGGGATCAGCCCCAGCATTTT. Translated: CASSWSWSTGDQPQHF. The chain is built from TRBV6-2 or TRBV6-3 and TRBJ1-5; 8 bases match TRBD1. There are 16 residues in the CDR3. Trimming at V came to 4 bases and at J to 5 bases, leaving 10 bases not matched to a gene. The germline V gene encodes CDR1 MNHEY and CDR2 SVGEGT.

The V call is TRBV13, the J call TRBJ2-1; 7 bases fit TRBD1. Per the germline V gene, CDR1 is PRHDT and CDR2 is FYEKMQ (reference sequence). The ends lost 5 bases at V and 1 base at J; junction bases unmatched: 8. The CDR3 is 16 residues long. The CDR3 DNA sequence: TGTGCCAGCAGCGCGTACAGGGGTGGGTCCTACAATGAGCAGTTCTTC. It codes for CASSAYRGGSYNEQFF.

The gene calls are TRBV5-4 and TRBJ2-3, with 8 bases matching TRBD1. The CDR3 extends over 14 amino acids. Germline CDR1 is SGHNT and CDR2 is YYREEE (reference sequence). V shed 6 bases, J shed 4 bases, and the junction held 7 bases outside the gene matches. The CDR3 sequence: CASTGQGQPDTQYF. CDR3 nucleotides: TGTGCCAGCACAGGACAGGGCCAGCCAGATACGCAGTATTTT.

CDR3 protein: CASSIDRDSPNTEAFF. In nucleotides, the CDR3 is TGCGCCAGCAGCATAGACAGGGACTCTCCGAACACTGAAGCTTTCTTT. The V call is TRBV5-1, the J call TRBJ1-1, with 7 bases that match TRBD1. The ends lost 4 bases at V and 1 base at J; junction bases unmatched: 10. The CDR3 sequence is 16 residues long. Germline V gives CDR1 SGHRS, CDR2 YFSETQ.

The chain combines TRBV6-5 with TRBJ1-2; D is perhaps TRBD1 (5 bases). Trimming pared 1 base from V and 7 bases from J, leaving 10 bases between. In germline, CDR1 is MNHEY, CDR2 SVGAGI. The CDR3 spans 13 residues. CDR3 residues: CASSYYGTGGYTF. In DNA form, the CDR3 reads TGTGCCAGCAGTTACTACGGGACTGGTGGCTACACCTTC.

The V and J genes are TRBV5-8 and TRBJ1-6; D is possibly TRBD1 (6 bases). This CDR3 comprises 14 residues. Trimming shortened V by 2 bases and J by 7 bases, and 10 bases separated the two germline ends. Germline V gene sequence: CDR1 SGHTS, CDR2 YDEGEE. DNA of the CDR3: TGTGCCAGCAGCTTAGGGGGGGGGAATTCACCCCTCCACTTT. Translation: CASSLGGGNSPLHF.

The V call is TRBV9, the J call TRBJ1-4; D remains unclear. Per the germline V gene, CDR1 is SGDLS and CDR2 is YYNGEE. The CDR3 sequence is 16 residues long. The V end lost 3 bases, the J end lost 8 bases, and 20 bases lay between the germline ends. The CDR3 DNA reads TGTGCCAGCAGCGCCAGTAGCCAAAGGTCCTTCGAAAAACTGTTTTTT. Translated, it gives CASSASSQRSFEKLFF.

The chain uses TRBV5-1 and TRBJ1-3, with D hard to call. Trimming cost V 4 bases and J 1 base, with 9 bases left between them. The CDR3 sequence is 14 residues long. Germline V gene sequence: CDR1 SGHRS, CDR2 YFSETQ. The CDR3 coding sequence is TGCGCCAGCAGCCTAGATAGATCTGGAAACACCATATATTTT. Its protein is CASSLDRSGNTIYF.

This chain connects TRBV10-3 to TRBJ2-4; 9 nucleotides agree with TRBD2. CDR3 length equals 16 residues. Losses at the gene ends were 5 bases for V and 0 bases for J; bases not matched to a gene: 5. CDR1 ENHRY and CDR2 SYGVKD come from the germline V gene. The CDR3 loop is CAISPSGGLAKNIQYF. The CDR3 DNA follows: TGTGCCATCAGTCCGAGCGGGGGGCTAGCCAAAAACATTCAGTACTTC.

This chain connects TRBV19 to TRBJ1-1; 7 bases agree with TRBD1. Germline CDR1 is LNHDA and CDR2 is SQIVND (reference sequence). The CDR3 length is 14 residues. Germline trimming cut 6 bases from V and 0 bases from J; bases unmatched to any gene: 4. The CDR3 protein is CASSDTGVNTEAFF. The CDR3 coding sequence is TGTGCCAGTAGCGATACAGGGGTGAACACTGAAGCTTTCTTT.

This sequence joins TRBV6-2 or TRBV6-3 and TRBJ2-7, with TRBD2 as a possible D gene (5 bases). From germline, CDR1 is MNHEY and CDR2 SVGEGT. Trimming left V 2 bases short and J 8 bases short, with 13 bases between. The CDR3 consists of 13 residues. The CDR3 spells CASSYARGQKQYF. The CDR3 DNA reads TGTGCCAGCAGTTACGCAAGAGGGCAAAAGCAGTACTTC.

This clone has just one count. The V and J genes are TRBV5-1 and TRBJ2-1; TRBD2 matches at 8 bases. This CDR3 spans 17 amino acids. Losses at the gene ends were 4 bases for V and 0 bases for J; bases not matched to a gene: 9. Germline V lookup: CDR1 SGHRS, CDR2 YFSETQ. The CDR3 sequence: CASSPELAESSYNEQFF. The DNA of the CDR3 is TGCGCCAGCAGCCCCGAACTAGCGGAAAGCTCCTACAATGAGCAGTTCTTC.

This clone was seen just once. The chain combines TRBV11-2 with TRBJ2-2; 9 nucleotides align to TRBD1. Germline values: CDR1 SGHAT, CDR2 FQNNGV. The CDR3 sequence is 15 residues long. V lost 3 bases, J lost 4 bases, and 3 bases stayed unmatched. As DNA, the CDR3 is TGTGCCAGCAGCTTTACAGGGGGCACCACCGGGGAGCTGTTTTTT. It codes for CASSFTGGTTGELFF.